This TCR beta chain was identified in a study of T-cell memory formation after mild COVID-19. In the study overall: Clusters were largely donor specific.

Points from the study as a whole: Specificity for SARS-CoV-2 was not confirmed among the second-wave clones peaking on day 37. Mainly in CM and EM were contracting CD4+ clones; CD8+ were in EMRA.

Using constant-segment primers, 5'RACE produced TCR alpha and TCR beta cDNA libraries carrying sample barcodes and UMIs. One entry per CDR3 protein, called by TCRdb with MiXCR from the 5' RACE reads. The sample has under 450,000 distinct CDR3 sequences, 20% to 25% seen once. This clonotype was seen a handful of times. Its antigen is as yet unknown. CDR3 length: 15 residues. V was pared by 4 bases and J by 5 bases, with 11 bases of the junction left unmatched. Germline loops: CDR1 SGHRS, CDR2 YFSETQ. The chain recombines TRBV5-1 with TRBJ2-5; 7 positions agree with TRBD2. The sequence came from a young man who had mild COVID-19 (a few samples of this study predate the infection). Cell type and time point are not known. Material: PBMCs or a T cell subset sorted from them (not recorded which). Here the CDR3 DNA reads TGCGCCAGCAGCCCAGGACTAGAAGTTGCTGAGACCCAGTACTTC. This sequence encodes CASSPGLEVAETQYF.